This T cell receptor (beta chain) originates from a study of vaccination and CD4 T cells after COVID-19. The wider study: Post-COVID draws followed diagnosis by a median roughly 100 days (range 35 to 161). Study results and caveats: The study found that a median approximately 84% of reactive clones in convalescent patients appeared only post-vaccination.

The CDR3 sequence is 13 residues long. The V segment lost 6 bases and the J segment 11 bases; nucleotides outside the gene matches: 7. Per the germline V gene, CDR1 is LNHDA and CDR2 is SQIVND (reference sequence). Cultured CD4+ T-cell DNA underwent Oncomine TCR Beta short-read sequencing. The source of extracted genomic DNA was cultured CD4+ T cells. One entry per CDR3 protein results from TCRdb running MiXCR on the PCR reads. This table holds about 18,000 distinct CDR3 sequences, around 45% found once. Treatment noted: roughly 10-day PBMC culture with coronavirus spike peptide pools or control peptides (ViraFEST assay). This clonotype was detected a few times. What it binds is not known.

The chain has TRBV19 and TRBJ1-1; 12 bases fit TRBD1. The source material was CD4+ T cells from blood, cultured in vitro, sampled before SARS-CoV-2 vaccination. This clonotype was obtained from a human donor who received a COVID-19 vaccine. As DNA, the CDR3 is TGTGCCAGTAGGTCCGGGACAGGGGGCCCGGCTTTCTTT. Protein product: CASRSGTGGPAFF.